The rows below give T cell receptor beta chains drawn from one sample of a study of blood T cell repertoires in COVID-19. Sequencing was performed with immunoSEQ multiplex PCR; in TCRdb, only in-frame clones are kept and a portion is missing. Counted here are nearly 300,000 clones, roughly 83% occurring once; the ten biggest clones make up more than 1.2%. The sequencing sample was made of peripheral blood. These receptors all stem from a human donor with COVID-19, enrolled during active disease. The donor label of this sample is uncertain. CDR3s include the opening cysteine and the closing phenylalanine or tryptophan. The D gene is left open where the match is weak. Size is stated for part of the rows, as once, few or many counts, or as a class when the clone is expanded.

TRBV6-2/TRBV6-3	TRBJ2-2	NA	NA	TGTGCCAGCAGTTACGGCGGGGGCGACACCGGGGAGCTGTTTTTT	CASSYGGGDTGELFF
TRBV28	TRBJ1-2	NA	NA	TGTGCCAGCAGTTTACCTGACAGGAGCTATGGCTACACCTTC	CASSLPDRSYGYTF
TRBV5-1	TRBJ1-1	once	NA	TGCGCCAGCAGCTTGAACGGGTACACTGAAGCTTTCTTT	CASSLNGYTEAFF
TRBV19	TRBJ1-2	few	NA	TGTGCCAGTAGTATGGGAGGGCCCTATGGCTACACCTTC	CASSMGGPYGYTF
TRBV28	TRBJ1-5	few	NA	TGTGCCAGCAGTTTCGGGAATCAGCCCCAGCATTTT	CASSFGNQPQHF
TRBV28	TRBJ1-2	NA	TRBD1	TGTGCCAGCAGTCCCTCGGACAGGGTCCTGCCCTTCTATGGCTACACCTTC	CASSPSDRVLPFYGYTF
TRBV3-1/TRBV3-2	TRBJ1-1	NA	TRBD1	TGTGCCAGCAGCCAACGGGACAGAGAAGCTTTCTTT	CASSQRDREAFF
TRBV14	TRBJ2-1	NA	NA	TGTGCCAGCAGCCCTACCCGGGGCAATGAGCAGTTCTTC	CASSPTRGNEQFF
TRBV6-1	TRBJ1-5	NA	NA	TGTGCCAGCAGTGAAGGTGGGTTTCGGGATCAGCCCCAGCATTTT	CASSEGGFRDQPQHF
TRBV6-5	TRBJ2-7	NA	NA	TGTGCCAGCTTTAACCCTTGGCACGAGCAGTACTTC	CASFNPWHEQYF
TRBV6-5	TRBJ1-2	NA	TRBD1	TGTGCCGCCCGGGACAGGGGATTTCTCTATGGCTACACCTTC	CAARDRGFLYGYTF
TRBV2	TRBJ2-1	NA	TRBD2	TGTGCCAGCTCCGGGAGGGTAAATGAGCAGTTCTTC	CASSGRVNEQFF
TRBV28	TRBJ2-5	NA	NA	TGTGCCAGCAGGACTACAGGGTTGCAGACCCAGTACTTC	CASRTTGLQTQYF
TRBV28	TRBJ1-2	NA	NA	TGTGCCAGCAGTTTGGAAGGGGTCGGCTACACCTTC	CASSLEGVGYTF
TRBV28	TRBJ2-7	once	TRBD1	TGTGCCAGCAGTTTATGGGACAGGGGGGGAGCCGAGCAGTACTTC	CASSLWDRGGAEQYF
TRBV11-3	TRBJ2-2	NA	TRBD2	TGTGCCAGCAGCTTAGAAAATGGACGGTCTAGCGGGAACAGGGGCGGGGAGCTGTTTTTT	CASSLENGRSSGNRGGELFF
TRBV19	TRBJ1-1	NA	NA	TGTGCCAGTACGGATGGATCCAGGGCGAAGGGCACTGAAGCTTTCTTT	CASTDGSRAKGTEAFF
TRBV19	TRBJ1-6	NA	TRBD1	TGTGCCAGTAGTATCCGGGACAGGGGCCATTCACCCCTCCACTTT	CASSIRDRGHSPLHF
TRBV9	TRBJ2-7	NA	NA	TGTGCCAGCAGCGTAGGCCCCGACAGGACCTACGAGCAGTACTTC	CASSVGPDRTYEQYF
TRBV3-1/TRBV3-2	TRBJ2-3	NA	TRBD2	TGTGCCAGCAGCCAAGAGGGAGAGAGCGGGGGATACACAGATACGCAGTATTTT	CASSQEGESGGYTDTQYF
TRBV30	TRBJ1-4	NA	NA	TGTGCCTGGAGTGTAGGGGCACAGAATGAAAAACTGTTTTTT	CAWSVGAQNEKLFF
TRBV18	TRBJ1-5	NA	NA	TGTGCCAGCTCACCACAGGGGCCTAGCAATCAGCCCCAGCATTTT	CASSPQGPSNQPQHF
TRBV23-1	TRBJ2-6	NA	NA	TGCGCCAGCAGTCAATCATCTCCGATTAGCTCTGGGGCCAACGTCCTGACTTTC	CASSQSSPISSGANVLTF
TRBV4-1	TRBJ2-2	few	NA	TGCGCCAGCAGCCAAGGACTAGGGGAGCGGGAGCTGTTTTTT	CASSQGLGERELFF
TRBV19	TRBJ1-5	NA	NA	TGTGCCAGTAGTGTGGGGACTGCCGCCGGGGGGCCCCAGCATTTT	CASSVGTAAGGPQHF
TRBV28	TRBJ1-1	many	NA	TGTGCCAGCGCCCGACAGGTTGAAGCTTTCTTT	CASARQVEAFF
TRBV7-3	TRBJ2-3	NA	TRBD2	TGTGCCAGCAGCTTAGTAGCGGGAGGAGGCACAGATACGCAGTATTTT	CASSLVAGGGTDTQYF
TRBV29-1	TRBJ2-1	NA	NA	TGCAGCGTTCTTATTTACAATGAGCAGTTCTTC	CSVLIYNEQFF
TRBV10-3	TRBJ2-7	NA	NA	TGTGCCATCAGTCGCCCCGGGTTATACGAGCAGTACTTC	CAISRPGLYEQYF
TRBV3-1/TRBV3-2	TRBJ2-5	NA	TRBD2	TGTGCCAGCAGCCCCGGGGTAGCGGGAGCAGGGGAGACCCAGTACTTC	CASSPGVAGAGETQYF
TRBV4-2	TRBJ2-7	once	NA	TGTGCCAGCAGCCAAGACGGTACTCGCTACGAGCAGTACTTC	CASSQDGTRYEQYF
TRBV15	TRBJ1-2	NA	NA	TGTGCCACCAGCAGTCCCCGGACAGTATTAACGTATGGCTACACCTTC	CATSSPRTVLTYGYTF
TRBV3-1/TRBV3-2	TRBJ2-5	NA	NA	TGTGCCAGCAGCCCCCAAAGGGGGTCCCAAGAGACCCAGTACTTC	CASSPQRGSQETQYF
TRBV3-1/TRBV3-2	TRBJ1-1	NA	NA	TGTGCCAGCAGCAAAGAGGGGGGTCTTACTGAAGCTTTCTTT	CASSKEGGLTEAFF
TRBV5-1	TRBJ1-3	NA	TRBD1	TGCGCCAGCAGCCCGGAGGGGGCCTCTGGAAACACCATATATTTT	CASSPEGASGNTIYF
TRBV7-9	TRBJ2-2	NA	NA	TGTGCCAGCAGCTTGGGTAGCGTTGCCGGGGAGCTGTTTTTT	CASSLGSVAGELFF
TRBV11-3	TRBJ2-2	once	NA	TGTGCCAGCAGCTTATCCAGGGTGGGCGGGGAGCTGTTTTTT	CASSLSRVGGELFF
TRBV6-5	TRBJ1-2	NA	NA	TGTGCCAGCAGACCAGGGTTCCCCTATGGCTACACCTTC	CASRPGFPYGYTF